This paragraph covers one T cell receptor (beta chain) sequence. These data belong to a study of blood T cell repertoires in COVID-19. As for the study in general: COVID-19 samples, acute and convalescent, were from the United States, Italy and Spain. The analysed material was cDNA or gDNA that came from T cells, B-cell-depleted T cells, or PBMCs.

The V and J ends lost 4 bases and 5 bases respectively, with 17 bases between them. Per the germline V gene, CDR1 is MNHEY and CDR2 is SVGAGI. This CDR3 comprises 15 residues. Per the original methods: For nucleated cells, counts were estimated from reference gene primer amplification. Assay: immunoSEQ multiplex PCR; the TCRdb copy retains only in-frame clones and omits some. V and J calls and clone size come straight from that table; D and trimming were deduced from the DNA. The data contain fewer than 60,000 clones, 87% of them seen just once; the ten biggest clones take up about 9.5%. This chain joins TRBV6-5 and TRBJ2-5, with D perhaps TRBD1 (6 bases). The TCR was taken from a human donor with acute or convalescent COVID-19. The donor label of this sample is uncertain. Input material: peripheral blood. The CDR3 nucleotides are TGTGCCAGCAGTTCGACAGGCTCTAGGTGGGAGACCCAGTACTTC. This encodes CASSSTGSRWETQYF.